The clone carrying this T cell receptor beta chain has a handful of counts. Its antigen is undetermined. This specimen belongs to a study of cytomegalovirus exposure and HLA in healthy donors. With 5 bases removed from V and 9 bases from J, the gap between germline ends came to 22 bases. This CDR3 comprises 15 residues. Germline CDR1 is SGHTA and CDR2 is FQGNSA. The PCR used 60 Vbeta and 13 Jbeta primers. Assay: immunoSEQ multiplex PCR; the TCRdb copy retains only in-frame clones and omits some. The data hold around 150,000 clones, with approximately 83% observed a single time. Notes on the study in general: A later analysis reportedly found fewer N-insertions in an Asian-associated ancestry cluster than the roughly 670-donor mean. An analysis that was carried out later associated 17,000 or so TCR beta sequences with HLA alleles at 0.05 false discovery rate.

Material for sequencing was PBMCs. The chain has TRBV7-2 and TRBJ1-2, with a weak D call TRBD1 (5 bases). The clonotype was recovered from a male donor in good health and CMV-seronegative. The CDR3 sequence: CASSQQGSSTERYTF. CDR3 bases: TGTGCCAGCAGCCAGCAGGGCTCCAGCACTGAACGCTACACCTTC.